One sample yielded the 29 T cell receptor beta chains listed below, sequenced in a study of cytomegalovirus exposure and HLA in healthy donors. Researchers ran the PCR with 60 Vbeta and 13 Jbeta primers. Libraries were prepared by immunoSEQ multiplex PCR; TCRdb keeps only in-frame clonotypes and omits some of them. The profile shows 150,000 to 200,000 clones, more than 70% of them singletons. The sequenced sample consisted of PBMCs. These receptors all stem from a girl aged 10 to 17 in good health and CMV-seronegative.

This clone was picked up a small number of times. The chain carries TRBV15 and TRBJ1-5; no reliable D call. The V gene's germline CDR1 is LNHNV and CDR2 YYDKDF (reference sequence). Trimming pared 5 bases from V and 3 bases from J, leaving 14 bases between. This CDR3 comprises 15 residues. CDR3 nucleotides: TGTGCCACCAGCTTAGGTAGACGGGTCAATCAGCCCCAGCATTTT. Residues: CATSLGRRVNQPQHF.

This clone is a singleton in its sample. The genes are TRBV13 and TRBJ1-2; 7 bases match TRBD1. V trimming: 5 bases; J trimming: 5 bases; junction bases outside the gene matches: 5. From germline, CDR1 is PRHDT and CDR2 FYEKMQ (reference sequence). This CDR3 comprises 13 residues. In nucleotides, the CDR3 is TGTGCCAGCAGCACACAGACAGGGTATGGCTACACCTTC. Translating gives CASSTQTGYGYTF.

This clone was seen a handful of times. This chain joins TRBV4-2 and TRBJ1-1; D is uncertain. Germline lookup yields CDR1 LGHNA and CDR2 YNFKEQ. Trimming shortened V by 3 bases and J by 1 base, and 18 bases separated the two germline ends. The CDR3 is 17 residues long. The CDR3 reads CASSHSILRDRNTEAFF. The CDR3 DNA is TGTGCCAGCAGCCATTCTATACTCCGGGATCGGAACACTGAAGCTTTCTTT.

The V gene is TRBV7-9, the J gene TRBJ1-4, with 8 bases aligning to TRBD1. Germline CDR1 and CDR2: SEHNR and FQNEAQ (reference sequence). CDR3 length: 14 amino acids. V lost 5 bases, J lost 9 bases, and 8 bases stayed unmatched. The CDR3 loop is CASSTDRDLKKLFF. CDR3 DNA sequence: TGTGCCAGCAGCACGGACAGGGATTTGAAAAAACTGTTTTTT.

This rearrangement joins TRBV27 to TRBJ1-5; the D gene is possibly TRBD1 (5 bases). The V and J ends lost 5 bases and 1 base respectively, with 12 bases between them. This CDR3 is 15 amino acids long. Per the germline V gene, CDR1 is MNHEY and CDR2 is SMNVEV (reference sequence). CDR3 amino acids: CASSPQGLSNQPQHF. For the CDR3, the DNA is TGTGCCAGCAGTCCCCAGGGTCTGAGCAATCAGCCCCAGCATTTT.

The chain is built from TRBV5-8 and TRBJ2-5, with TRBD1 identical over 8 bases. CDR3 size: 15 residues. With V trimmed by 3 bases and J by 1 base, 5 bases remained unmatched. Looked up from germline, CDR1 is SGHTS and CDR2 is YDEGEE. The CDR3 is CASSYGQGSQETQYF. CDR3 coding DNA: TGTGCCAGCAGCTACGGACAGGGAAGCCAAGAGACCCAGTACTTC.

CDR3 loop: CASSIVYEQYF. The CDR3 DNA sequence: TGTGCCAGCAGTATAGTTTACGAGCAGTACTTC. The rearrangement joins TRBV6-1 to TRBJ2-7; no clear D gene. V lost 5 bases and J lost 4, with 6 bases in between. The germline V gene encodes CDR1 MNHNS and CDR2 SASEGT. This CDR3 has 11 residues.

The rearrangement uses TRBV7-8 and TRBJ2-1; 7 bases match TRBD1. With V trimmed by 4 bases and J by 11 bases, 14 bases remained unmatched. This CDR3 is built from 15 residues. The germline gives CDR1 SGHVS, CDR2 FQNEAQ. The CDR3 reads CASSWPGTATMKQFF. CDR3 nucleotides: TGTGCCAGCAGCTGGCCCGGGACAGCTACAATGAAGCAGTTCTTC.

V gene TRBV5-1 combines with J gene TRBJ1-2; TRBD1 matches at 7 bases. The CDR3 has 14 residues. After removal of 3 bases from V and 10 bases from J, the junction contained 12 bases not matched to a gene. Germline V CDR1 and CDR2: SGHRS, YFSETQ. For the CDR3, the DNA is TGCGCCAGCAGCTCATCCGGGACAGCTTATTTCTACACCTTC. Protein: CASSSSGTAYFYTF. Complete variable domain (other parts from reference TRBV5-1 and TRBJ1-2): KAGVTQTPRYLIKTRGQQVTLSCSPISGHRSVSWYQQTPGQGLQFLFEYFSETQRNKGNFPGRFSGRQFSNSRSEMNVSTLELGDSALYLCASSSSGTAYFYTFGSGTRLTVV.

The chain links TRBV9 to TRBJ2-3; 15 bases fit TRBD2. The CDR3 spans 16 residues. The junction had 4 bases not matched to a gene; V was cut back by 3 bases and J by 5 bases. Germline CDR1 reads SGDLS; CDR2 reads YYNGEE. The CDR3, as DNA: TGTGCCAGCAGCGAGGGACTAGCGGGGGGTGTAGATACGCAGTATTTT. Translation gives CASSEGLAGGVDTQYF.

The table lists this clone with a count of one. This chain connects TRBV30 to TRBJ2-5; 8 nucleotides line up with TRBD2. Germline loops: CDR1 GTSNPN, CDR2 SVGIG (reference sequence). The V gene end was trimmed by 3 bases and the J gene end by 5 bases; junction bases not matched to a gene: 2. The CDR3 consists of 12 residues. The CDR3 here is CAWRPGGETQYF. The CDR3 DNA sequence: TGTGCCTGGAGACCGGGAGGGGAGACCCAGTACTTC. The full variable domain, in which reference TRBV30 and TRBJ2-5 provide the parts outside the CDR3, is SQTIHQWPATLVQPVGSPLSLECTVEGTSNPNLYWYRQAAGRGLQLLFYSVGIGQISSEVPQNLSASRPQDRQFILSSKKLLLSDSGFYLCAWRPGGETQYFGPGTRLLVL.

The chain recombines TRBV6-5 with TRBJ2-7, with D perhaps TRBD1 (6 bases). The CDR3 covers 13 residues. Germline V CDR1 and CDR2: MNHEY, SVGAGI. V dropped 6 bases and J dropped 5 bases, with 14 bases sitting between them. The DNA for the CDR3 is TGTGCCAGCAGATTACAGGGAGCCCACGAGCAGTACTTC. Amino acids: CASRLQGAHEQYF.

The V and J genes are TRBV5-1 and TRBJ1-1; tentatively, D is TRBD1 (6 bases). Looked up from germline, CDR1 is SGHRS and CDR2 is YFSETQ. V lost 0 bases and J lost 1, with 13 bases in between. The CDR3 has 16 amino acids. This CDR3 reads CASSLAQGEANTEAFF. Here the CDR3 DNA reads TGCGCCAGCAGCTTGGCACAGGGAGAAGCGAACACTGAAGCTTTCTTT.

The chain joins TRBV29-1 to TRBJ1-2; D is undetermined. V lost 6 bases to trimming and J lost 8 bases, with 13 bases between them. The CDR3 runs 11 residues. The V gene's germline CDR1 is SQVTM and CDR2 ANQGSEA. The CDR3 sequence: CSVPRGLGYTF. DNA of the CDR3: TGCAGCGTCCCGCGGGGTCTAGGCTACACCTTC.

This clone was found a few times. The chain combines TRBV29-1 with TRBJ1-1; 7 bases fit TRBD1. Per germline, CDR1 SQVTM and CDR2 ANQGSEA. The CDR3 extends over 11 amino acids. J gave up 4 bases and V 5 bases, and 1 base lay outside the gene matches. CDR3 bases: TGCAGCGTTCACAGGGGCACTGAAGCTTTCTTT. The encoded protein is CSVHRGTEAFF.

J is TRBJ2-5 and V is TRBV5-4; D ambiguous. The ends were cut back, 0 bases at V and 1 base at J, with 10 bases in the middle. This CDR3 is 15 amino acids long. Germline CDR1 reads SGHNT; CDR2 reads YYREEE (reference sequence). The DNA for the CDR3 is TGTGCCAGCAGCTTGGCCGCGACGGGCCAAGAGACCCAGTACTTC. Its protein is CASSLAATGQETQYF.

The J gene is TRBJ2-7, the V gene TRBV4-1; 7 bases match TRBD1. The CDR3 is made up of 14 amino acids. The germline CDR1 and CDR2 sequences are MGHRA and YSYEKL. V lost 0 bases to trimming and J lost 1 base; unmatched junction nucleotides: 0. The CDR3 nucleotides read TGCGCCAGCAGCCAAGAACAGGGGTCCTACGAGCAGTACTTC. It translates to CASSQEQGSYEQYF.

The rearrangement links TRBV27 to TRBJ2-1; 11 bases line up with TRBD1. The germline V gene encodes CDR1 MNHEY and CDR2 SMNVEV (reference sequence). The V segment lost 5 bases and the J segment 8 bases; nucleotides outside the gene matches: 8. The CDR3 length is 15 residues. CDR3 in amino acids: CASSTPGQGDHEQFF. The CDR3, as DNA: TGTGCCAGCAGTACCCCGGGACAGGGGGACCATGAGCAGTTCTTC.

This chain joins TRBV18 and TRBJ1-3; D remains ambiguous. Deletions cut 0 bases from V and 1 base from J, with 13 bases between. This CDR3 has 17 residues. Germline V CDR1 and CDR2: KGHSH, LQKENI. DNA of the CDR3: TGTGCCAGCTCACCACCCGGTCGGAGGATATCTGGAAACACCATATATTTT. It specifies CASSPPGRRISGNTIYF.

This chain joins TRBV27 and TRBJ2-1, with 13 positions matching TRBD2. The CDR3 sequence is 16 residues long. Trimming removed 5 bases from V and 6 bases from J; junction bases left unmatched: 7. In germline, CDR1 is MNHEY, CDR2 SMNVEV (reference sequence). CDR3 sequence: CASSQMTSGGSNEQFF. For the CDR3, the DNA is TGTGCCAGCAGTCAAATGACTAGCGGGGGGTCCAATGAGCAGTTCTTC.

The rearrangement links TRBV9 to TRBJ1-1; D is ambiguous. The V gene lost 3 bases and the J gene lost 6 bases, with 12 bases spanning the gap. CDR1 is SGDLS, CDR2 YYNGEE, per germline. This CDR3 comprises 13 residues. The CDR3 protein is CASSAEAGPEAFF. CDR3 bases: TGTGCCAGCAGCGCGGAGGCAGGCCCTGAAGCTTTCTTT.

There are a few counts of this clone. J is TRBJ2-2 and V is TRBV25-1, with TRBD1 identical over 9 bases. Germline lookup yields CDR1 MGHDK and CDR2 SYGVNS. This CDR3 contains 15 residues. J lost 1 base, V lost 6 bases, and 3 bases had no gene match. The CDR3 DNA sequence: TGTGCCAGCAGGGGGACAGGGAAGAACACCGGGGAGCTGTTTTTT. Amino acid sequence: CASRGTGKNTGELFF.

This clone is a singleton in its sample. The same CDR3 can be traced to other DNA sequences in this sample. The chain links TRBV2 to TRBJ2-7, with D tentatively TRBD1 (5 bases). The germline CDR1 and CDR2 sequences are SNHLY and FYNNEI. The CDR3 spans 13 residues. V lost 6 bases and J lost 0, with 9 bases in between. The DNA of the CDR3 is TGTGCCAGCAGCCGAGACAGCTCCTACGAGCAGTACTTC. Its protein is CASSRDSSYEQYF.

The genes are TRBV5-1 and TRBJ1-1, with D possibly matching TRBD1 (5 bases). Per the germline V gene, CDR1 is SGHRS and CDR2 is YFSETQ. The germline V and J ends were trimmed by 3 bases and 4 bases, with 10 bases remaining between them. The CDR3 is 13 residues long. The CDR3 DNA is TGCGCCAGCAGCTGGAAACAGGCCACTGAAGCTTTCTTT. Protein sequence: CASSWKQATEAFF.

The gene calls are TRBV15 and TRBJ2-4, with D possibly being TRBD2 (6 bases). The CDR3 has 17 residues. The V end lost 3 bases, the J end lost 2 bases, and 17 bases lay between the germline ends. Germline V gene sequence: CDR1 LNHNV, CDR2 YYDKDF (reference sequence). The CDR3 DNA reads TGTGCCACCAGCAGCTTCGGCAGGGAGGAAACCAAAAACATTCAGTACTTC. Amino acids: CATSSFGREETKNIQYF. Variable domain in full (rest from reference TRBV15 and TRBJ2-4): DAMVIQNPRYQVTQFGKPVTLSCSQTLNHNVMYWYQQKSSQAPKLLFHYYDKDFNNEADTPDNFQSRRPNTSFCFLDIRSPGLGDTAMYLCATSSFGREETKNIQYFGAGTRLSVL.

The rearrangement uses TRBV19 and TRBJ1-2; TRBD1 matches at 9 bases. Germline CDR1 is LNHDA and CDR2 is SQIVND (reference sequence). V gave up 5 bases and J gave up 8 bases; unmatched junction bases: 6. This CDR3 comprises 13 residues. CDR3 in amino acids: CASSHRGQGGYTF. The CDR3 DNA is TGTGCCAGTAGTCATAGGGGACAGGGCGGCTACACCTTC.

Turning to this clone: The same CDR3 is also encoded by other DNA sequences in this sample. The rearrangement links TRBV7-6 to TRBJ2-2, with 7 positions matching TRBD1. The CDR3 extends over 15 amino acids. Germline loops: CDR1 SGHVS, CDR2 FNYEAQ. V shed 6 bases and J 0 bases; nucleotides not matched to a gene: 4. CDR3 amino acids: CASSTQGANTGELFF. CDR3 nucleotides: TGTGCCAGCAGTACTCAGGGGGCGAACACCGGGGAGCTGTTTTTT.

This clone was counted a few times. The chain links TRBV7-7 to TRBJ2-2; tentatively, D is TRBD2 (6 bases). Germline V gives CDR1 SSHAT, CDR2 FNYEAQ (reference sequence). This CDR3 is built from 13 residues. V was pared by 2 bases and J by 7 bases, with 8 bases between. The CDR3 coding sequence is TGTGCCAGCAGCTTATCGGGAGTCGGGGAGCTGTTTTTT. This encodes CASSLSGVGELFF.

The chain's CDR3 is CASSLSSPGWPEAFF. CDR3 bases: TGTGCCAGCAGTCTCAGTTCCCCAGGTTGGCCTGAAGCTTTCTTT. The chain employs TRBV27 and TRBJ1-1; D unclear. This CDR3 is 15 amino acids long. The V gene lost 5 bases and the J gene lost 6 bases, with 19 bases spanning the gap. Germline CDR1 MNHEY, CDR2 SMNVEV (reference sequence).